A single sample is the source of the 10 T cell receptor beta chains below, sequenced in a study of PD-1 blockade in mismatch repair-deficient tumors. Generated by immunoSEQ multiplex PCR, the TCRdb table keeps only in-frame clones and is missing some. Of approximately 10,000 clones listed, about 90% are singletons. Antigen specificity for these receptors is unknown. As to time point: approximately 10-day in vitro stimulation with candidate mutation-associated neoantigen peptide 1. The source was cells cultured in vitro, collected from a patient treated with pembrolizumab. The receptor set was obtained from an adult with mismatch repair-deficient cancer.

This CDR3 reads CASSVAPGGARTEAFF. The DNA of the CDR3 is TGTGCCAGCAGCGTAGCCCCAGGGGGGGCGCGGACTGAAGCTTTCTTT. This chain links TRBV9 with TRBJ1-1, with TRBD1 identical over 7 bases. CDR1 is SGDLS, CDR2 YYNGEE, per germline. V gave up 0 bases and J gave up 5 bases; unmatched junction bases: 10. This CDR3 region has 16 residues.

CDR3 bases: TGTGCCAGCAGATCGGGGGACAGCGGGCAGCCCCAGCATTTT. Translated, it gives CASRSGDSGQPQHF. This chain joins TRBV28 and TRBJ1-5; TRBD1 aligns across 7 bases. Germline V gene data show CDR1 as MDHEN and CDR2 as SYDVKM. The CDR3 length is 14 residues. Trimming cost V 6 bases and J 7 bases; bases outside gene matches: 9.

The chain employs TRBV21-1 and TRBJ2-7; the D segment call TRBD1 is taken from the table without a DNA check. TRBV21-1 represents a pseudogene. This CDR3 is built from 17 residues. The CDR3 sequence: CASSEYRGEVFLYEQYF. Written as DNA, the CDR3 is TGTGCCAGCAGCGAGTACAGGGGTGAAGTTTTTCTCTACGAGCAGTACTTC.

V is TRBV28 and J is TRBJ2-7, with 9 bases identical to TRBD2. Trimming cost V 5 bases and J 5 bases; bases outside gene matches: 10. This CDR3 comprises 15 residues. CDR1 and CDR2 from the germline V gene are MDHEN and SYDVKM. CDR3 loop: CASSPLREGRDEQYF. The CDR3 DNA reads as TGTGCCAGCAGTCCCCTGCGGGAGGGCCGGGACGAGCAGTACTTC. The complete variable domain, with remaining parts taken from reference TRBV28 and TRBJ2-7, reads DVKVTQSSRYLVKRTGEKVFLECVQDMDHENMFWYRQDPGLGLRLIYFSYDVKMKEKGDIPEGYSVSREKKERFSLILESASTNQTSMYLCASSPLREGRDEQYFGPGTRLTVT.

V and J are TRBV5-1 and TRBJ2-1, with D perhaps assigned TRBD1 or TRBD2 (6 bases each). Germline CDR1 and CDR2: SGHRS and YFSETQ. V gave up 0 bases and J gave up 6 bases, with 19 bases separating them. The CDR3 loop spans 17 amino acids. The CDR3 DNA is TGCGCCAGCAGCTTGGATTTACGCCGCCCGGGGGCCAATGAGCAGTTCTTC. Residues: CASSLDLRRPGANEQFF.

The gene calls are TRBV4-2 and TRBJ2-1; D gene uncertain. V shed 4 bases and J shed 0 bases, with 13 bases lying between them. The CDR3 is made up of 16 amino acids. Germline-derived CDR1 and CDR2 are LGHNA and YNFKEQ. CDR3: CASSLQGSPSYNEQFF. As DNA, the CDR3 is TGTGCCAGCAGCCTTCAAGGGTCTCCCTCCTACAATGAGCAGTTCTTC.

This chain links TRBV27 with TRBJ1-2; no firm D call. Trimming cost V 6 bases and J 3 bases, with 17 bases left between them. The CDR3 runs 15 residues. Germline CDR1 reads MNHEY; CDR2 reads SMNVEV (reference sequence). Written as DNA, the CDR3 is TGTGCCAGCAGCCAGGCGCGTTATACCGACTATGGCTACACCTTC. Encoded protein: CASSQARYTDYGYTF.

The CDR3 DNA sequence: TGTGCCAGCAGCGTGGGAGGGGGAGGGTACAATGAGCAGTTCTTC. It codes for CASSVGGGGYNEQFF. The rearrangement joins TRBV9 to TRBJ2-1, with D maybe TRBD2 (7 bases). The CDR3 has 15 amino acids. Germline V gene sequence: CDR1 SGDLS, CDR2 YYNGEE. V was cut by 2 bases and J by 4 bases, with 13 bases left in between.

J is TRBJ2-1 and V is TRBV7-9; 9 positions agree with TRBD2. The V gene's germline CDR1 is SEHNR and CDR2 FQNEAQ (reference sequence). V was pared by 0 bases and J by 7 bases, with 4 bases of the junction left unmatched. CDR3 length: 15 residues. The CDR3 is CASSLAEREVNEQFF. As DNA, the CDR3 is TGTGCCAGCAGCTTAGCCGAGCGGGAGGTGAATGAGCAGTTCTTC.

The chain carries TRBV5-1 and TRBJ2-1; 8 bases match TRBD1. V was pared by 4 bases and J by 8 bases, with 11 bases of the junction left unmatched. The CDR3 sequence is 15 residues long. The germline V gene encodes CDR1 SGHRS and CDR2 YFSETQ. The CDR3 DNA reads as TGCGCCAGCAGCCCGCCTCCAGGGGGCCACGATGAGCAGTTCTTC. Translated, it gives CASSPPPGGHDEQFF.